The 27 T cell receptor beta chains below come from one sample, sequenced in a study of blood T cell repertoires in COVID-19. Libraries were prepared by immunoSEQ multiplex PCR; TCRdb keeps only in-frame clonotypes and omits some of them. The sample lists about 160,000 clones, roughly 80% occurring once. Specimen: peripheral blood. Every receptor here comes from a man in his 70s with acute or convalescent COVID-19.

V is TRBV4-3 and J is TRBJ2-7, with 7 positions matching TRBD2. There are 18 residues in the CDR3. The V gene end was trimmed by 0 bases and the J gene end by 2 bases; junction bases not matched to a gene: 13. CDR1 is LGHNA and CDR2 is YSLEER in the germline V gene. The CDR3 loop reads CASSQDLAGASGTYEQYF. For the CDR3, the DNA is TGCGCCAGCAGCCAAGATTTGGCTGGCGCTAGCGGAACCTACGAGCAGTACTTC.

V usage is TRBV24-1 and J usage is TRBJ2-7; TRBD2 might be the D (5 bases). Looked up from germline, CDR1 is KGHDR and CDR2 is SFDVKD. Between the trimmed V and J ends, which lost 5 bases and 4 bases, there was a span of 17 bases. The CDR3 runs 15 residues. The CDR3, as DNA: TGTGCCACCAGTGCGATAACGGGAAGTGGGTACGAGCAGTACTTC. Translation: CATSAITGSGYEQYF.

V usage is TRBV19 and J usage is TRBJ2-2; 7 nucleotides agree with TRBD1. Germline CDR1 and CDR2: LNHDA and SQIVND (reference sequence). Trimming cost V 5 bases and J 5 bases; bases outside gene matches: 11. The CDR3 is 16 residues long. CDR3 sequence reads: CASSSQTGRVTGELFF. The CDR3 DNA sequence: TGTGCCAGTAGTTCCCAGACAGGGCGAGTGACCGGGGAGCTGTTTTTT.

The sample holds one count of this clone. The chain carries TRBV19 and TRBJ2-1, with D perhaps matching TRBD1 (5 bases). The CDR3 consists of 13 residues. The V end lost 6 bases, the J end lost 7 bases, and 13 bases lay between the germline ends. CDR1 and CDR2 (germline): LNHDA, SQIVND (reference sequence). The CDR3 region has the DNA TGTGCCAGTAGCCCACCCCAGGGTAATGAGCAGTTCTTC. Residues: CASSPPQGNEQFF.

The genes are TRBV11-2 and TRBJ2-5; tentative D call: TRBD2 (5 bases). This CDR3 is built from 14 residues. Germline V gene data show CDR1 as SGHAT and CDR2 as FQNNGV. V shed 5 bases and J shed 5 bases, with 15 bases lying between them. In DNA form, the CDR3 reads TGTGCCAGCAGCAACGGACGGCCGGGGGAGACCCAGTACTTC. This codes for CASSNGRPGETQYF.

The chain carries TRBV3-1 (or the pseudogene TRBV3-2) and TRBJ2-3; possible D gene TRBD1, 6 bases. Trimming removed 0 bases from V and 3 bases from J, with 13 bases in between. Germline lookup yields CDR1 LGHDT and CDR2 YNNKEL (reference sequence). CDR3 length: 16 residues. As DNA, the CDR3 is TGTGCCAGCAGCCAAGATCTGGGGGCAGGAACAGATACGCAGTATTTT. Amino acid sequence: CASSQDLGAGTDTQYF.

V and J are TRBV4-1 and TRBJ1-5; 9 nucleotides align to TRBD1. CDR1 and CDR2 (germline): MGHRA, YSYEKL. The CDR3 extends over 16 amino acids. J lost 3 bases, V lost 3 bases, and 6 bases had no gene match. In DNA form, the CDR3 reads TGCGCCAGCAGCCATCCCGGGACAGGGATCAATCAGCCCCAGCATTTT. Translation gives CASSHPGTGINQPQHF.

V usage is TRBV6-5 and J usage is TRBJ2-7, with D perhaps matching TRBD1 (5 bases). Germline CDR1 reads MNHEY; CDR2 reads SVGAGI. The CDR3 covers 15 residues. The V end was cut by 5 bases, the J end by 3 bases, with 17 bases between. The chain's CDR3 is CASSPLDQGYYEQYF. For the CDR3, the DNA is TGTGCCAGCAGTCCTTTGGACCAGGGCTACTACGAGCAGTACTTC.

The gene calls are TRBV6-5 and TRBJ2-4; TRBD1 is a possible D gene (5 bases). Per the germline V gene, CDR1 is MNHEY and CDR2 is SVGAGI. With 2 bases removed from V and 2 bases from J, the gap between germline ends came to 10 bases. This CDR3 comprises 15 residues. The CDR3 DNA sequence: TGTGCCAGCAGTTACCTTAAGGGGCCCAAAAACATTCAGTACTTC. Its translation is CASSYLKGPKNIQYF.

V usage is TRBV19 and J usage is TRBJ1-2; D is uncertain. The CDR3 length is 14 residues. V gave up 5 bases and J gave up 7 bases, with 17 bases separating them. Germline V gene data show CDR1 as LNHDA and CDR2 as SQIVND (reference sequence). The CDR3 loop is CASSQIQRGGGYTF. DNA of the CDR3: TGTGCCAGTAGTCAAATACAGAGAGGAGGTGGCTACACCTTC.

The rearrangement uses TRBV11-3 and TRBJ2-7; possibly TRBD2 for D (7 bases). The J call may be faulty, since TRBJ2-1 better matches the DNA end. Germline V gene sequence: CDR1 SGHNT, CDR2 YENEEA. This CDR3 is 18 amino acids long. CDR3 coding DNA: TGTGCCAGCAGCTTAGATCGGACGGGGGGCAGGAGCAACAATGAGCAGTTCTTC. Protein sequence: CASSLDRTGGRSNNEQFF.

Here the CDR3 reads CASSSLDGTRSGANVLTF. The CDR3 DNA follows: TGTGCCAGTAGTTCGTTGGACGGGACTCGGTCTGGGGCCAACGTCCTGACTTTC. V gene TRBV19 combines with J gene TRBJ2-6, with D perhaps TRBD2 (6 bases). With 5 bases removed from V and 1 base from J, the gap between germline ends came to 18 bases. The length of the CDR3 is 18 residues. Germline CDR1 LNHDA, CDR2 SQIVND (reference sequence).

The J gene is TRBJ2-7, the V gene TRBV23-1, with 10 bases lining up with TRBD1. TRBV23-1 has ORF status, its function being uncertain. The length of the CDR3 is 16 residues. The V gene end was trimmed by 0 bases and the J gene end by 0 bases; junction bases not matched to a gene: 2. CDR3 in DNA: TGCGCCAGCAGTCAATCGAGACAGGGGGCCTCCTACGAGCAGTACTTC. Translated: CASSQSRQGASYEQYF.

This clone was picked up a small number of times. The rearrangement links TRBV28 to TRBJ1-3; D perhaps matches TRBD1 (5 bases). Germline V gives CDR1 MDHEN, CDR2 SYDVKM. V was shortened by 5 bases and J by 2 bases, with 13 bases between the two germline ends. The CDR3 is 15 amino acids. The chain's CDR3 is CASSTTTGTGNTIYF. The DNA for the CDR3 is TGTGCCAGCAGTACCACCACAGGTACTGGAAACACCATATATTTT.

The CDR3 loop reads CAWGGLAGEQFF. The CDR3 DNA reads as TGTGCCTGGGGGGGACTAGCAGGTGAGCAGTTCTTC. The chain recombines TRBV30 with TRBJ2-1; 9 positions match TRBD2. Germline CDR1 is GTSNPN and CDR2 is SVGIG (reference sequence). This CDR3 region has 12 residues. The ends lost 5 bases at V and 9 bases at J; junction bases unmatched: 5.

The chain links TRBV10-1 to TRBJ2-2, with D possibly TRBD1 on 6 matching bases. V was cut by 6 bases and J by 6 bases, with 14 bases left in between. Germline CDR1 and CDR2: WNHNN and SYGVQD (reference sequence). The CDR3 contains 14 residues. CDR3 residues: CASSALGAAGELFF. DNA for the CDR3: TGCGCCAGCAGCGCGCTGGGGGCAGCCGGGGAGCTGTTTTTT.

V gene TRBV27 combines with J gene TRBJ2-5, with TRBD2 matching 9 bases. CDR1 and CDR2 from the germline V gene are MNHEY and SMNVEV (reference sequence). The CDR3 loop spans 15 amino acids. J lost 2 bases, V lost 3 bases, and 4 bases had no gene match. The CDR3 DNA reads as TGTGCCAGCAGTTTTTACGGACTAGCGCAAGAGACCCAGTACTTC. It specifies CASSFYGLAQETQYF.

The V and J genes are TRBV19 and TRBJ1-2; 7 positions agree with TRBD1. CDR1 is LNHDA and CDR2 is SQIVND in the germline V gene (reference sequence). The V gene end was trimmed by 2 bases and the J gene end by 2 bases; junction bases not matched to a gene: 2. There are 14 residues in the CDR3. CDR3 in DNA: TGTGCCAGTAGTATACAGGGGGTCAACTATGGCTACACCTTC. This translates into CASSIQGVNYGYTF.

The chain recombines TRBV9 with TRBJ2-7; no firm D call. The germline V gene encodes CDR1 SGDLS and CDR2 YYNGEE. V dropped 0 bases and J dropped 3 bases, with 13 bases sitting between them. The length of the CDR3 is 15 residues. This CDR3 reads CASSVGSQVGYEQYF. The CDR3 DNA reads as TGTGCCAGCAGCGTAGGCTCTCAGGTCGGCTACGAGCAGTACTTC.

This clone was observed a single time. CDR3 residues: CASSQGAQGGTEAFF. CDR3 sequence (DNA): TGTGCCAGCAGCCAAGGCGCCCAGGGAGGCACTGAAGCTTTCTTT. This chain uses TRBV3-1 (or the pseudogene TRBV3-2) with TRBJ1-1; possibly TRBD1 for D (5 bases). The CDR3 loop spans 15 amino acids. The V gene's germline CDR1 is LGHDT and CDR2 YNNKEL (reference sequence). The V and J ends lost 1 base and 4 bases respectively, with 13 bases between them.

This clone was observed a few times. This chain connects TRBV19 to TRBJ2-1, with D tentatively TRBD1 (6 bases). The germline V and J ends were trimmed by 9 bases and 8 bases, with 26 bases remaining between them. The CDR3 is 16 amino acids. CDR1 and CDR2 (germline): LNHDA, SQIVND (reference sequence). The CDR3 DNA reads as TGTGCCAGCAAACTTTCAGGAATTGGGGGCGGCGATGAGCAGTTCTTC. This encodes CASKLSGIGGGDEQFF.

The chain combines TRBV6-5 with TRBJ1-1; D is ambiguous. The V end lost 3 bases, the J end lost 6 bases, and 5 bases lay between the germline ends. Germline V gives CDR1 MNHEY, CDR2 SVGAGI. This CDR3 is 11 amino acids long. The CDR3 protein is CASSYAAEAFF. The CDR3 DNA is TGTGCCAGCAGTTATGCGGCTGAAGCTTTCTTT.

A remark on this clone: This sample also contains other DNA sequences that code for the same CDR3. The CDR3: CASRGGTYEQYF. The CDR3 DNA follows: TGTGCCAGCAGGGGGGGGACCTACGAGCAGTACTTC. The V call is TRBV6-5, the J call TRBJ2-7; 7 positions match TRBD2. V dropped 6 bases and J dropped 2; count of bases not matched to a gene: 1. The germline V gene has CDR1 MNHEY and CDR2 SVGAGI. The CDR3 is made up of 12 amino acids.

The chain carries TRBV7-7 and TRBJ2-2; 12 bases agree with TRBD2. The CDR3 totals 18 residues. J lost 5 bases, V lost 5 bases, and 12 bases had no gene match. Germline V gene sequence: CDR1 SSHAT, CDR2 FNYEAQ (reference sequence). The CDR3 sequence: CASSPTSGGFGGTGELFF. CDR3 sequence (DNA): TGTGCCAGCAGCCCGACTAGCGGGGGATTCGGCGGTACCGGGGAGCTGTTTTTT.

The chain couples TRBV29-1 to TRBJ1-1, with TRBD1 matching over 9 bases. V lost 8 bases and J lost 6; bases outside the gene matches: 10. The CDR3 is made up of 13 amino acids. CDR1 SQVTM and CDR2 ANQGSEA come from the germline V gene. In nucleotides, the CDR3 is TGCAGCACCCTACAGGGGGCCTGGGCTGAAGCTTTCTTT. Amino acids: CSTLQGAWAEAFF. The variable domain in full, with the rest retrieved from reference TRBV29-1 and TRBJ1-1, is SAVISQKPSRDICQRGTSLTIQCQVDSQVTMMFWYRQQPGQSLTLIATANQGSEATYESGFVIDKFPISRPNLTFSTLTVSNMSPEDSSIYLCSTLQGAWAEAFFGQGTRLTVV.

The V and J genes are TRBV5-4 and TRBJ2-3; D perhaps matches TRBD1 (5 bases). The CDR3 extends over 13 amino acids. CDR1 SGHNT and CDR2 YYREEE come from the germline V gene (reference sequence). Trimming took off 0 bases at V and 6 bases at J, with 8 bases between the two ends. The CDR3 nucleotides are TGTGCCAGCAGCTTGGATAGACAGGATACGCAGTATTTT. This encodes CASSLDRQDTQYF.

This rearrangement joins TRBV30 to TRBJ1-5; possible D gene TRBD1, 5 bases. The germline CDR1 and CDR2 sequences are GTSNPN and SVGIG (reference sequence). V was cut by 1 base and J by 9 bases, with 7 bases left in between. This CDR3 is built from 11 residues. The CDR3 loop reads CAWSGGGPQHF. CDR3 DNA: TGTGCCTGGAGTGGGGGGGGGCCCCAGCATTTT.